Presented here are 9 T cell receptor beta chains from one specimen sequenced in a study of T cells expressing NK-cell markers. With the 5' RACE reads reprocessed, TCRdb shows one record per CDR3 protein and no DNA. This sample's clone table lists a few hundred thousand distinct CDR3 sequences. Input material: blood T cells: a sorted CD56 or NKG2C T cell subset, CD4+ or CD8+ T cells, or bulk PBMC T cells (not recorded which). All receptors come from a woman aged 45-60 years in good health.

The V and J genes are TRBV14 and TRBJ1-2. The germline V gene has CDR1 SGHDN and CDR2 FVKESK. This CDR3 spans 13 amino acids. CDR3 amino acids: CASSQVRGGGYTF.

The rearrangement uses TRBV3-1 and TRBJ2-2; the D gene TCRdb calls, TRBD2, cannot be checked with no DNA. The CDR3 has 17 amino acids. Germline V gene lookup returns CDR1 LGHDT and CDR2 YNNKEL (reference sequence). The CDR3 here is CASSQEFRGRVTGELFF.

The chain carries TRBV4-2 and TRBJ1-1. The germline V gene has CDR1 LGHNA and CDR2 YNFKEQ. CDR3 size: 15 residues. CDR3 loop: CASSEIRTLNTEAFF.

The gene calls are TRBV12-3 or TRBV12-4 and TRBJ2-3. The CDR3 spans 14 residues. The CDR3 sequence is CASSLTAYTDTQYF.

This chain uses TRBV6-1 with TRBJ1-2; TCRdb lists TRBD1, though no DNA is available to test this call. Germline V gene sequence: CDR1 MNHNS, CDR2 SASEGT. The CDR3 runs 13 residues. The chain's CDR3 is CASSEAWQGGYTF.

The V call is TRBV7-9, the J call TRBJ2-3; TCRdb's assignment of TRBD2 cannot be checked, as there is no DNA. The CDR3 totals 18 residues. Germline V gene sequence: CDR1 SEHNR, CDR2 FQNEAQ (reference sequence). CDR3 amino acids: CASSTRTSGPTGPDTQYF.

CDR3 sequence reads: CASSRLGQGDTQYF. The V and J genes are TRBV4-1 and TRBJ2-3; TCRdb designates TRBD1, a call that cannot be tested without DNA. CDR1 MGHRA and CDR2 YSYEKL come from the germline V gene. The CDR3 is 14 residues long.

CDR3 sequence reads: CASSHDTTEAFF. This chain links TRBV12-3 or TRBV12-4 with TRBJ1-1. CDR3 size: 12 residues.

V gene TRBV2 combines with J gene TRBJ2-1. CDR3 size: 13 residues. Germline V gene data show CDR1 as SNHLY and CDR2 as FYNNEI. The CDR3 sequence: CASSERTYNEQFF. Looking up the rest from reference TRBV2 and TRBJ2-1 gives the full variable domain: EPEVTQTPSHQVTQMGQEVILRCVPISNHLYFYWYRQILGQKVEFLVSFYNNEISEKSEIFDDQFSVERPDGSNFTLKIRSTKLEDSAMYFCASSERTYNEQFFGPGTRLTVL.